Following are 16 T cell receptor beta chains from one sample sequenced in a study of blood T cell repertoires in COVID-19. Produced via immunoSEQ multiplex PCR; TCRdb's table is partial and in-frame only. The sample holds about 140,000 clones, about 90% seen once. The source material was peripheral blood. These receptors were obtained from a woman of 80 years or more with acute or convalescent COVID-19.

The chain couples TRBV2 to TRBJ1-5, with a possible D match to TRBD1 (5 bases). The V gene lost 7 bases and the J gene lost 4 bases, with 14 bases spanning the gap. This CDR3 is 14 amino acids long. CDR1 is SNHLY and CDR2 is FYNNEI in the germline V gene. In DNA, the CDR3 is TGTGCCAGCAAAAGACAGCAGACTAATCAGCCCCAGCATTTT. Its translation: CASKRQQTNQPQHF.

This chain links TRBV7-9 with TRBJ1-6, with D possibly matching TRBD1 (6 bases). Germline V gene sequence: CDR1 SEHNR, CDR2 FQNEAQ (reference sequence). V was trimmed by 4 bases and J by 10 bases, leaving 14 bases between them. This CDR3 spans 14 amino acids. The CDR3 DNA follows: TGTGCCAGCAGCTACAGGGTTGATGGGTCACCCCTCCACTTT. It encodes CASSYRVDGSPLHF.

The J gene is TRBJ2-2, the V gene TRBV25-1; the match to TRBD2 covers 7 bases. This CDR3 comprises 16 residues. Germline CDR1 MGHDK, CDR2 SYGVNS. With 1 base clipped from V and 3 bases from J, the junction kept 5 bases outside the gene matches. The CDR3 here is CASSEFRSGDTGELFF. CDR3 nucleotide sequence: TGTGCCAGCAGTGAATTCCGGAGCGGGGACACCGGGGAGCTGTTTTTT.

The chain is built from TRBV5-1 and TRBJ1-1; 8 bases align to TRBD1. The ends lost 2 bases at V and 3 bases at J; junction bases unmatched: 9. Germline V lookup: CDR1 SGHRS, CDR2 YFSETQ. This CDR3 is built from 16 residues. Here the CDR3 DNA reads TGCGCCAGCAGCTTCTTCCCCCAGGGGGCTGACACTGAAGCTTTCTTT. This encodes CASSFFPQGADTEAFF.

This clone has a single count. V and J are TRBV4-2 and TRBJ1-1; TRBD1 is a possible D gene (6 bases). This CDR3 has 13 amino acids. Trimming cost V 2 bases and J 7 bases, with 11 bases left between them. In germline, CDR1 is LGHNA, CDR2 YNFKEQ. CDR3 loop: CASSQIKTGEAFF. CDR3 sequence (DNA): TGTGCCAGCAGCCAAATTAAGACAGGTGAAGCTTTCTTT.

The gene calls are TRBV5-1 and TRBJ1-6, with a possible D match to TRBD1 (6 bases). V was trimmed by 4 bases and J by 0 bases, leaving 11 bases between them. CDR1 is SGHRS and CDR2 is YFSETQ in the germline V gene. CDR3 length equals 16 residues. The CDR3 spells CASSTTGSSYNSPLHF. The CDR3 nucleotides read TGCGCCAGCAGCACTACAGGGAGCTCCTATAATTCACCCCTCCACTTT.

The V and J genes are TRBV19 and TRBJ1-5, with D possibly matching TRBD1 (5 bases). Between the trimmed V and J ends, which lost 9 bases and 2 bases, there was a span of 17 bases. The CDR3 spans 15 residues. Germline CDR1 and CDR2: LNHDA and SQIVND (reference sequence). For the CDR3, the DNA is TGTGCCAGCAGACCCGGGACTGCGGGCAATCAGCCCCAGCATTTT. This codes for CASRPGTAGNQPQHF.

The genes are TRBV5-1 and TRBJ1-6, with unresolved D. CDR3 length: 15 residues. V dropped 5 bases and J dropped 0 bases, with 9 bases sitting between them. Germline CDR1 is SGHRS and CDR2 is YFSETQ. DNA for the CDR3: TGCGCCAGCAGGGAGTTCAGCTCCTATAATTCACCCCTCCACTTT. Its protein product is CASREFSSYNSPLHF.

The V and J genes are TRBV15 and TRBJ2-3; D is perhaps TRBD1 (6 bases). The CDR3 runs 17 residues. Germline loops: CDR1 LNHNV, CDR2 YYDKDF (reference sequence). Trimming took 0 bases from V and 6 from J, leaving 19 bases between them. Written as DNA, the CDR3 is TGTGCCACCAGCAGAGATCGAGGGACAACTAAGGGGGATACGCAGTATTTT. It is translated as CATSRDRGTTKGDTQYF.

CDR3 sequence: CASSPLAGGPSYNEQFF. Here the CDR3 DNA reads TGTGCCAGCAGCCCATTAGCGGGGGGACCCTCTTACAATGAGCAGTTCTTC. This chain links TRBV4-2 with TRBJ2-1, with 10 bases matching TRBD2. CDR1 and CDR2 (germline): LGHNA, YNFKEQ. The V segment lost 4 bases and the J segment 4 bases; nucleotides outside the gene matches: 10. This CDR3 spans 17 amino acids.

The chain couples TRBV4-1 to TRBJ2-2; 8 bases line up with TRBD1. V gave up 0 bases and J gave up 3 bases; unmatched junction bases: 9. The CDR3 covers 18 residues. CDR1 is MGHRA and CDR2 is YSYEKL in the germline V gene. This CDR3 is CASSQDQGQGADTGELFF. The CDR3 nucleotides are TGCGCCAGCAGCCAAGATCAGGGCCAGGGGGCGGACACCGGGGAGCTGTTTTTT.

The V and J genes are TRBV9 and TRBJ2-5, with 10 bases matching TRBD1. The junction had 1 base not matched to a gene; V was cut back by 4 bases and J by 1 base. The CDR3 length is 14 residues. Per the germline V gene, CDR1 is SGDLS and CDR2 is YYNGEE. The CDR3 sequence: CASSRDRGQETQYF. Here the CDR3 DNA reads TGTGCCAGCAGCCGGGACAGGGGCCAAGAGACCCAGTACTTC.

This clone was observed a few times. The V call is TRBV9, the J call TRBJ2-1, with 10 nucleotides matching TRBD1. Germline values: CDR1 SGDLS, CDR2 YYNGEE. The ends lost 3 bases at V and 8 bases at J; junction bases unmatched: 5. CDR3 length: 14 amino acids. CDR3 loop: CASSGTTGGYEQFF. In DNA form, the CDR3 reads TGTGCCAGCAGCGGCACGACAGGGGGCTATGAGCAGTTCTTC.

The J gene is TRBJ2-3, the V gene TRBV3-1 (or the pseudogene TRBV3-2), with 11 bases aligning to TRBD1. V trimming: 2 bases; J trimming: 0 bases; junction bases outside the gene matches: 7. Germline V lookup: CDR1 LGHDT, CDR2 YNNKEL (reference sequence). The CDR3 runs 18 residues. CDR3 DNA: TGTGCCAGCAGCCAAAACCCCGGGACAGGGGGTAGCACAGATACGCAGTATTTT. Translated, it gives CASSQNPGTGGSTDTQYF.

This chain links TRBV7-8 with TRBJ1-2; weak D call: TRBD1 (5 bases). This CDR3 comprises 13 residues. Germline CDR1 and CDR2: SGHVS and FQNEAQ. Between the trimmed V and J ends, which lost 6 bases and 1 base, there was a span of 9 bases. This CDR3 is CASSHDSNYGYTF. The CDR3 DNA sequence: TGTGCCAGCAGTCACGACAGTAACTATGGCTACACCTTC.

The V gene is TRBV24-1, the J gene TRBJ1-1; D unclear. The germline V and J ends were trimmed by 1 base and 5 bases, with 13 bases remaining between them. CDR3 length: 15 residues. CDR1 is KGHDR, CDR2 SFDVKD, per germline. The CDR3, as DNA: TGTGCCACCAGTGATTTATTGGGCGCCTGTACTGAAGCTTTCTTT. Protein product: CATSDLLGACTEAFF.